The clone carrying this T cell receptor (beta chain) has at least ten counts. Its target is not known. Germline V gene sequence: CDR1 SGHKS, CDR2 YYEKEE (reference sequence). V gave up 0 bases and J gave up 1 base; unmatched junction bases: 9. CDR3 length: 17 residues. The data derive from a study of early T cells in non-severe SARS-CoV-2 infection. General observations from the study: Database matching using VDJdb favored anti-spike CD8 responses, with private and CD4 specificities left missing.

Attached unique molecular identifiers marked individual cDNA molecules. TCRdb recomputed calls from the 5' RACE reads with MiXCR, one row per CDR3 protein. The sample shows about 61,000 distinct CDR3 sequences, more than 10% of them seen only once. The sequence derives from an adult who was a healthcare worker with PCR-confirmed SARS-CoV-2 infection or an uninfected control (not recorded which). Sequenced input: whole blood. The rearrangement joins TRBV5-5 to TRBJ2-5; 7 bases align to TRBD1. The CDR3 protein is CASSLARGGIGQETQYF. As DNA, the CDR3 is TGTGCCAGCAGCTTGGCGAGAGGGGGCATCGGCCAAGAGACCCAGTACTTC. The entire variable domain, with the rest obtained from reference TRBV5-5 and TRBJ2-5, is as follows: DAGVTQSPTHLIKTRGQQVTLRCSPISGHKSVSWYQQVLGQGPQFIFQYYEKEERGRGNFPDRFSARQFPNYSSELNVNALLLGDSALYLCASSLARGGIGQETQYFGPGTRLLVL.